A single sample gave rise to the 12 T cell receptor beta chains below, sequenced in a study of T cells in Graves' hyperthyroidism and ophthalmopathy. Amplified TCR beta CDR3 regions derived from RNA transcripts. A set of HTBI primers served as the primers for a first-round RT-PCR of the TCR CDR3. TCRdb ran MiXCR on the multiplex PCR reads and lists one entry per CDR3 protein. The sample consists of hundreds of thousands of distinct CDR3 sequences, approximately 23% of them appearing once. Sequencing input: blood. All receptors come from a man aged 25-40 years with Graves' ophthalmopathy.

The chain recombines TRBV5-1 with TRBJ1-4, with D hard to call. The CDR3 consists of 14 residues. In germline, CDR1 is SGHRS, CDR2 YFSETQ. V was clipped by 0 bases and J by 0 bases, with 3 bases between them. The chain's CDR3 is CASSLASTNEKLFF. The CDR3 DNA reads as TGCGCCAGCAGCTTGGCATCAACTAATGAAAAACTGTTTTTT.

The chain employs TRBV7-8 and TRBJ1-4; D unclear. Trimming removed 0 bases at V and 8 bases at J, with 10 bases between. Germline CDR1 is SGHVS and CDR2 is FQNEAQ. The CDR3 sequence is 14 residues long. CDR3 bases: TGTGCCAGCAGCTTAGCAGTGGATTTCGAAAAACTGTTTTTT. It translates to CASSLAVDFEKLFF.

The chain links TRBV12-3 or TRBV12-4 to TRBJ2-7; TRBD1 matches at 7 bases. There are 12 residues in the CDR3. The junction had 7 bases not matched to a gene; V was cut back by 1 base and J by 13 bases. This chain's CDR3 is CASSLEDRTRYF. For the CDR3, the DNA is TGTGCCAGCAGTTTAGAGGACAGGACGAGATACTTC.

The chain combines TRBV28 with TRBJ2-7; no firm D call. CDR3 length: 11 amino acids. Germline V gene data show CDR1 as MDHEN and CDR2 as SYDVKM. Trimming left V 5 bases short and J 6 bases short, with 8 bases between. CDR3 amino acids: CASSERGEQYF. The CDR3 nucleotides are TGTGCCAGCAGTGAAAGAGGCGAGCAGTACTTC.

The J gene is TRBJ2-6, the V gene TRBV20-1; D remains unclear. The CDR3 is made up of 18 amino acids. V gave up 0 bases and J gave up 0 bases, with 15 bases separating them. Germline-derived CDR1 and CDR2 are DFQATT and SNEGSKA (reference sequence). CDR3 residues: CSARDAAYPSSGANVLTF. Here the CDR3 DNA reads TGCAGTGCTAGAGATGCAGCCTACCCCTCCTCTGGGGCCAACGTCCTGACTTTC.

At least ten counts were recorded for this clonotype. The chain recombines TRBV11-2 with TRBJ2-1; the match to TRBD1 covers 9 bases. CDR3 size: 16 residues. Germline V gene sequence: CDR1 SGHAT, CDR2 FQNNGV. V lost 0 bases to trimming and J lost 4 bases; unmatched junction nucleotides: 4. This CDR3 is CASSLEMGQGYNEQFF. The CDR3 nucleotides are TGTGCCAGCAGCTTAGAAATGGGACAGGGTTACAATGAGCAGTTCTTC.

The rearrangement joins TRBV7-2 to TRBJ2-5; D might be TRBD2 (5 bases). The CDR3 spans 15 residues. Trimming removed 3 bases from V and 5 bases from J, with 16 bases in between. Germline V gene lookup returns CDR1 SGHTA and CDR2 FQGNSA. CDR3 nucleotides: TGTGCCAGCAGCTTCCTTAGCGCTATCGGGGAGACCCAGTACTTC. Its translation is CASSFLSAIGETQYF.

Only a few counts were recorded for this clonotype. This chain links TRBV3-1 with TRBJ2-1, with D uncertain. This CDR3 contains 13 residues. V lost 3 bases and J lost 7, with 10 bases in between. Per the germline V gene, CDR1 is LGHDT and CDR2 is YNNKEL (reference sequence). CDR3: CASSQGVWNEQFF. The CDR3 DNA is TGTGCCAGCAGCCAGGGCGTATGGAATGAGCAGTTCTTC.

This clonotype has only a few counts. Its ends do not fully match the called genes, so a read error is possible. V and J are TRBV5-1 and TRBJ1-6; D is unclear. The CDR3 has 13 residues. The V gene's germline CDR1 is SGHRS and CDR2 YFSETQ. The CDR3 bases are TGTGCCAGCAGTTTGGAAGGAAATTCACCCCTCCACTTT. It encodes CASSLEGNSPLHF.

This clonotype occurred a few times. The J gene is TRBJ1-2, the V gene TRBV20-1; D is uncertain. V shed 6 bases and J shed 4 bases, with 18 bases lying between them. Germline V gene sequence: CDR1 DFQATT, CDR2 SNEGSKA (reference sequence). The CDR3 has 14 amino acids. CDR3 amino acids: CSAIAGNRLYGYTF. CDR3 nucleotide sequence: TGCAGTGCCATAGCGGGGAACAGACTCTATGGCTACACCTTC.

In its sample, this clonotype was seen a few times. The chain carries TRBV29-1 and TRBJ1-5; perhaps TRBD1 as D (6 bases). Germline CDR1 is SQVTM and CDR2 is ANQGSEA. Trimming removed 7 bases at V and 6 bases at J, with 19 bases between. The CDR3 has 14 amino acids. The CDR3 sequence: CSAASGVASQPQHF. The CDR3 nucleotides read TGCAGCGCAGCCTCAGGGGTGGCTTCTCAGCCCCAGCATTTT.

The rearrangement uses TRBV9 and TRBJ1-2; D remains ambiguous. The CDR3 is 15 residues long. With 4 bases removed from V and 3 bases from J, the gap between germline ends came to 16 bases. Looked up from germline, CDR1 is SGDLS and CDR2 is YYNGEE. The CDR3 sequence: CASSLRPRVDYGYTF. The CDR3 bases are TGTGCCAGCAGCCTACGACCCCGGGTGGACTATGGCTACACCTTC.